A single sample is the source of the 13 T cell receptor beta chains below, sequenced in a study of cytomegalovirus exposure and HLA in healthy donors. The PCR had 60 Vbeta and 13 Jbeta primers. Generated by immunoSEQ multiplex PCR, the TCRdb table keeps only in-frame clones and is missing some. The table lists roughly 150,000 clones, 80% of them singletons. The sequenced sample consisted of PBMCs. Receptor source: a middle-aged woman in good health and CMV-seronegative.

This chain joins TRBV28 and TRBJ2-5; D call uncertain. The DNA end lines up better with TRBJ2-7; the J call may be wrong. Germline V gene lookup returns CDR1 MDHEN and CDR2 SYDVKM. This CDR3 spans 15 amino acids. For the CDR3, the DNA is TGTGCCAGCAGTTCCCTAGGAGCGCCCAACTACGAGCAGTACTTC. Protein sequence: CASSSLGAPNYEQYF.

V is TRBV9 and J is TRBJ1-1; tentative D call: TRBD1 (5 bases). V was trimmed by 3 bases and J by 8 bases, leaving 17 bases between them. The CDR3 extends over 14 amino acids. The germline V gene has CDR1 SGDLS and CDR2 YYNGEE. In DNA, the CDR3 is TGTGCCAGCAGCGCGACAGATACCTATTCCGAAGCTTTCTTT. Amino acids: CASSATDTYSEAFF.

The rearrangement uses TRBV10-3 and TRBJ1-2; 8 bases agree with TRBD1. The germline gives CDR1 ENHRY, CDR2 SYGVKD. Losses at the gene ends were 4 bases for V and 4 bases for J; bases not matched to a gene: 5. The CDR3 is 14 residues long. The CDR3 loop is CAISASGGTYGYTF. CDR3 nucleotides: TGTGCCATCAGTGCGTCAGGGGGCACCTATGGCTACACCTTC.

The genes are TRBV7-2 and TRBJ1-3; unclear D gene. CDR1 SGHTA and CDR2 FQGNSA come from the germline V gene. This CDR3 region has 16 residues. V lost 5 bases and J 0 bases, leaving 14 bases between the germline ends. The chain's CDR3 is CASSPKRPSSGNTIYF. CDR3 in DNA: TGTGCCAGCAGCCCAAAAAGACCTAGCTCTGGAAACACCATATATTTT.

The gene calls are TRBV11-3 and TRBJ1-4; D gene unclear. The germline V and J ends were trimmed by 5 bases and 8 bases, with 12 bases remaining between them. This CDR3 has 13 amino acids. Germline V gene sequence: CDR1 SGHNT, CDR2 YENEEA. CDR3 nucleotide sequence: TGTGCCAGCAGCCGCCTCCGCACAGAAAAACTGTTTTTT. Translated: CASSRLRTEKLFF.

The chain combines TRBV7-2 with TRBJ1-4, with 7 nucleotides matching TRBD1. Per germline, CDR1 SGHTA and CDR2 FQGNSA. V was pared by 2 bases and J by 5 bases, with 8 bases of the junction left unmatched. The CDR3 covers 16 residues. The CDR3 protein is CASSLMKVTGNEKLFF. The CDR3 DNA follows: TGTGCCAGCAGCTTAATGAAGGTGACAGGGAATGAAAAACTGTTTTTT.

V gene TRBV5-4 combines with J gene TRBJ2-7; 9 bases line up with TRBD1. Germline-derived CDR1 and CDR2 are SGHNT and YYREEE (reference sequence). V shed 3 bases, J shed 0 bases, and the junction held 7 bases outside the gene matches. The CDR3 contains 16 residues. CDR3 sequence (DNA): TGTGCCAGCAGCTGGGCCGGGACAGGGATCTCCTACGAGCAGTACTTC. Residues: CASSWAGTGISYEQYF.

CDR3 sequence: CASTGGINYGYTF. CDR3 DNA sequence: TGTGCCAGCACAGGGGGTATAAACTATGGCTACACCTTC. The V and J genes are TRBV6-1 and TRBJ1-2; TRBD1 matches at 7 bases. Germline V lookup: CDR1 MNHNS, CDR2 SASEGT. CDR3 length equals 13 residues. Trimming at V came to 7 bases and at J to 2 bases, leaving 4 bases not matched to a gene.

This rearrangement joins TRBV2 to TRBJ2-3, with 9 bases lining up with TRBD1. J gave up 4 bases and V 4 bases, and 6 bases lay outside the gene matches. This CDR3 is built from 15 residues. Germline values: CDR1 SNHLY, CDR2 FYNNEI. The CDR3: CASSVSGQGSDTQYF. DNA for the CDR3: TGTGCCAGCAGTGTTTCGGGACAGGGCTCAGATACGCAGTATTTT.

The chain employs TRBV7-6 and TRBJ2-5; 10 nucleotides line up with TRBD1. The DNA end is a closer match to TRBJ2-7, so the J assignment may be wrong. The length of the CDR3 is 15 residues. CDR1 and CDR2 (germline): SGHVS, FNYEAQ. CDR3 DNA: TGTGCCAGCAGCTTGGACAGGGGGAAGATCAACGAGCAGTACTTC. Its protein is CASSLDRGKINEQYF.

The chain employs TRBV5-1 and TRBJ2-7, with D possibly being TRBD1 (6 bases). Germline CDR1 reads SGHRS; CDR2 reads YFSETQ. There are 16 residues in the CDR3. V was trimmed by 4 bases and J by 2 bases, leaving 19 bases between them. The CDR3 bases are TGCGCCAGCAGCAGCCCGACAGGCAGCCTCCCCTACGAGCAGTACTTC. Encoded protein: CASSSPTGSLPYEQYF.

CDR3 protein: CASSPRLAYSYEQYF. CDR3 in DNA: TGTGCCAGCTCACCACGACTAGCGTACTCCTACGAGCAGTACTTC. This rearrangement joins TRBV18 to TRBJ2-7, with 8 bases identical to TRBD2. V shed 1 base and J 0 bases; nucleotides not matched to a gene: 2. This CDR3 contains 15 residues. Per the germline V gene, CDR1 is KGHSH and CDR2 is LQKENI.

The chain links TRBV4-3 to TRBJ2-1; D gene unclear. CDR3 length: 16 residues. V dropped 0 bases and J dropped 5 bases, with 14 bases sitting between them. Germline V gene sequence: CDR1 LGHNA, CDR2 YSLEER. DNA for the CDR3: TGCGCCAGCAGCCAAGAATTTAACGCCTACCACAATGAGCAGTTCTTC. Its translation is CASSQEFNAYHNEQFF.